Listed below are T cell receptor beta chains from one sample, sequenced in a study of blood T cell repertoires in COVID-19. Assay used: immunoSEQ multiplex PCR; TCRdb lists only in-frame clones, some missing. The table shows about 180,000 clones, with around 90% occurring only once. Material for sequencing was peripheral blood. Receptor source: a man in his sixties with COVID-19, enrolled during active disease. The conserved cysteine and the conserved F or W are not part of the CDR3 here. A D gene is named only where the DNA matches it firmly.

J: TRBJ2-7; D: .; V: TRBV6-5; CDR3: ASSYQLNYEQY
J: TRBJ1-1; D: .; V: TRBV9; CDR3: ASSVGMNTEAF
J: TRBJ2-2; D: TRBD2; V: TRBV25-1; CDR3: ASRGWGLRNTGELF
J: TRBJ1-4; D: .; V: TRBV7-2; CDR3: ASSRTVNEKLF
J: TRBJ1-1; D: .; V: TRBV19; CDR3: ASSIGKSNTEAF
J: TRBJ2-5; D: .; V: TRBV7-2; CDR3: ASSLRPGFETQY
J: TRBJ2-1; D: TRBD2; V: TRBV7-2; CDR3: ASIPMGLAGGTPYNEQF
J: TRBJ1-4; D: .; V: TRBV19; CDR3: ASSIDRSSEKLF
J: TRBJ2-5; D: .; V: TRBV3-1/TRBV3-2; CDR3: ASSQVGQIQETQY
J: TRBJ2-2; D: .; V: TRBV27; CDR3: ASSLVGGSGNTGELF
J: TRBJ1-2; D: TRBD1; V: TRBV28; CDR3: ASSSTGQGQRYGYT
J: TRBJ1-2; D: .; V: TRBV5-1; CDR3: ASSYYRDNSYT
J: TRBJ1-2; D: .; V: TRBV30; CDR3: AWSVPRAIYGYT
J: TRBJ2-3; D: TRBD2; V: TRBV2; CDR3: ASSERTSGGDTQY
J: TRBJ1-1; D: .; V: TRBV19; CDR3: ASSRKTANTEAF